This T cell receptor (beta chain) derives from a study of identical twins (dated by TCRdb to the mid-2010s). Regarding the complete study: To test whether fetal clonotypes persist, the study used deep sequencing on TCR alpha and beta repertoires from monozygotic twins, unrelated adults of various ages, and cord blood. Replicate twin experiments were performed at different times using different library preparation protocols to rule out contamination. The investigation overall reported the following: In beta out-of-frame sequences, excess twin sharing was weaker, because having fewer shared sequences lowered the signal-to-noise ratio. Because the same donors could not be followed over many years, the conclusions depended on cross-sectional statistical analysis. Fewer insertions were carried by abundant cord blood beta clonotypes, a similar but weaker trend appeared in young adult naive repertoires, and no such trend appeared in memory repertoires. Out-of-frame TCR alpha sharing in monozygotic twins was systematically underestimated by recombination models, whereas sharing between unrelated individuals was in agreement with the recombination models. Zero-insertion analyses could be partly confounded by invariant T cells such as MAIT and iNKT, though diverse VJ usage argued against such confounding for most clonotypes. Compared with coincidental sharing between unrelated individuals, out-of-frame TCR alpha sequences shared between twins had an excess of sequences with low generation probability.

V is shortened by 5 bases, J by 0 bases, and the region joining them spans 17 bases. The CDR3 has 16 amino acids, counting the end cysteine and phenylalanine. The DNA shown is the 48-base CDR3, in frame from base 1. CDR1 SGHRS and CDR2 YFSETQ are derived from the germline V gene. There are many counts of this clonotype. Its antigen specificity is not known. No much larger clonotype is one base removed from it; base qualities were not supplied. Library generation was performed with 5' RACE. The instrument was an Illumina HiSeq 2000. Template switching introduced a universal primer binding site; the final cDNA contained a unique molecular identifier, enabling accurate counting of TCR cDNA molecules. First-strand cDNA for TCR alpha and beta chains was synthesized from specific primers in the conserved constant-segment region. To control for contamination, each cDNA library was double barcoded with a SMART-Mk sample barcode plus Illumina barcodes. TruSeq adapter sequences, together with Illumina sample barcodes, were added in two successive PCR steps. Sequencing of the TCR alpha and beta cDNA libraries was done on the Illumina HiSeq platform using custom primers. Concerning the study's data processing: MiGEC processed the raw reads to extract unique molecular identifiers, while MiXCR was used to determine the CDR3 positions. Recombination models were inferred per individual with the repgenHMM and IGoR tools using an EM algorithm. The tcR package in R was used for shared clonotype analysis, with sharing normalized by the product of cloneset sizes. To study raw recombination free of thymic and clonal selection effects, out-of-frame nonproductive sequences were analyzed. TCRdb ran its own pipeline on the public reads, namely fastp trimming at Q25 and MiXCR clone calling, and kept in-frame beta chains. Entries that share a CDR3 protein sequence are merged under the most common genes and DNA. The authors' filters were not applied to this entry. This sample comprises about 280,000 distinct CDR3 sequences, about 8% of them detected only once. Jointly, the top ten make up around 2.1% of the sample.

Every donor was a healthy Caucasian. Three pairs of female monozygotic twins, all aged about 18 to 29 years, were included in the twin cohort. Using Miltenyi CD45RO+ enrichment and human naive T-cell isolation kits, memory (CD45RO+) and naive T cells were isolated from PBMC. These data were also filed under a second study, of yellow fever vaccine responses in identical twins. As that second study puts it: The authors reported that the T cell response to vaccination in identical twins appeared partly convergent and partly personalized. The study precisely tracked vaccine-responding T cell clones in identical twins.

Sequenced: memory (CD45RO+) T cells sorted from blood. What the cell subset or site label conveys for this sample: CD45RO+ enriched T cells. The chain is assembled from TRBV5-1 and TRBJ1-2, with the D gene too uncertain to name. The TCR originated in a woman aged 18-30 years in good health. The CDR3 protein is CASSPGSELANYGYTF. The DNA sequence is TGCGCCAGCAGTCCCGGGTCGGAGCTTGCTAACTATGGCTACACCTTC.